The entry below describes one T cell receptor (beta chain). This sample stems from a study of blood T cell repertoires in COVID-19. The V end was cut by 3 bases, the J end by 0 bases, with 17 bases between. The CDR3 spans 17 residues. CDR1 and CDR2 from the germline V gene are KGHSH and LQKENI. Authors' analysis steps: For nucleated cells, counts were estimated from reference gene primer amplification. Produced via immunoSEQ multiplex PCR; TCRdb's table is partial and in-frame only. That table is the source of V, J and clone size, and D and trimming were worked out from the DNA. The repertoire holds tens of thousands of clones, with roughly 78% as singletons.

The V gene is TRBV18, the J gene TRBJ1-2; D gene ambiguous. Sequenced material: peripheral blood. This receptor was obtained from a woman aged 80 or older with acute or convalescent COVID-19. The CDR3: CASSPSPNRRSNYGYTF. CDR3 sequence (DNA): TGTGCCAGCTCACCCTCACCCAACAGAAGATCTAACTATGGCTACACCTTC.